This TCR beta chain derives from a study of T-cell reconstitution after alpha-beta-depleted transplantation in children. Per germline, CDR1 SGHVS and CDR2 FQNEAQ. Unmatched junction bases numbered 9, after V lost 3 bases and J lost 9 bases. CDR3 length: 16 residues. Study results and limitations: In some patients, recipient T cells and intrathymic progenitors surviving conditioning explained high day-60 diversity. As was reported, about two months after transplant, alpha-beta T cells came from several hundred expanded graft clones. The main origin of T-cell counts and diversity one year after transplant was newly produced T cells.

Comment on this clonotype: Its antigen is as yet unknown.

Unique molecular identifiers were incorporated when the TCRbeta library was constructed. MiXCR, applied by TCRdb to the PCR reads, yields one record per CDR3 protein. The sample holds fewer than 1 million distinct CDR3 sequences, 16% seen once. The origin of this receptor is a male patient between 10 and 17 years old who had a stem cell transplant for acute lymphoblastic leukemia, so the T cells may come from the graft donor. Sequencing used PBMCs, mostly from graft donor cells, obtained 360 days after TCRalphabeta/CD19-depleted stem cell transplant. The rearrangement uses TRBV7-8 and TRBJ2-1; 12 bases are a match to TRBD2. This chain's CDR3 is CASSFRRLAGGVEQFF. The DNA for the CDR3 is TGTGCCAGCAGCTTCAGGAGGCTAGCGGGAGGGGTTGAGCAGTTCTTC.